The 29 T cell receptor beta chains below come from one sample, sequenced in a study of T cell responses to AZD1222 COVID-19 vaccine. Produced via immunoSEQ multiplex PCR; TCRdb's table is partial and in-frame only. The sample lists roughly 82,000 clones, about 85% seen once, with 10% to 15% in the top ten. Specimen: peripheral blood, collected on day 0 of AZD1222 vaccination. The origin of the receptors is an adult in good health.

The genes are TRBV18 and TRBJ1-2; D is possibly TRBD1 (6 bases). Looked up from germline, CDR1 is KGHSH and CDR2 is LQKENI. The CDR3 length is 14 residues. Trimming removed 3 bases from V and 4 bases from J, with 12 bases in between. CDR3 residues: CASSPEKGGYGYTF. CDR3 DNA sequence: TGTGCCAGCTCACCTGAGAAAGGGGGCTATGGCTACACCTTC.

This sequence joins TRBV5-4 and TRBJ1-4, with D unclear. The CDR3 extends over 15 amino acids. Deletions cut 4 bases from V and 6 bases from J, with 16 bases between. From germline, CDR1 is SGHNT and CDR2 YYREEE (reference sequence). The CDR3 here is CASSGPPLGYEKLFF. For the CDR3, the DNA is TGTGCCAGCAGCGGCCCCCCGTTGGGGTATGAAAAACTGTTTTTT.

The chain is built from TRBV21-1 and TRBJ1-1; whether TRBD1, the table's D call, matches the DNA was not checked. TRBV21-1 counts as a pseudogene. This CDR3 is built from 17 residues. The CDR3 nucleotides read TGTGCCAGCAGCCCCCCCGGGGACAGGAGTACGAACACTGAAGCTTTCTTT. Its translation: CASSPPGDRSTNTEAFF.

The chain couples TRBV5-4 to TRBJ1-3; perhaps TRBD1 as D (5 bases). The V and J ends lost 1 base and 0 bases respectively, with 8 bases between them. There are 15 residues in the CDR3. Germline CDR1 and CDR2: SGHNT and YYREEE (reference sequence). In DNA form, the CDR3 reads TGTGCCAGCAGCTTGATGGGGACCTCTGGAAACACCATATATTTT. Translated: CASSLMGTSGNTIYF.

The rearrangement uses TRBV9 and TRBJ1-5; 11 bases match TRBD1. The CDR3 is made up of 15 amino acids. Germline CDR1 SGDLS, CDR2 YYNGEE. Losses at the gene ends were 3 bases for V and 5 bases for J; bases not matched to a gene: 4. CDR3 protein: CASSGGQGAYQPQHF. The CDR3 bases are TGTGCCAGCAGCGGCGGACAGGGGGCATATCAGCCCCAGCATTTT.

The chain carries TRBV27 and TRBJ1-6; 7 bases align to TRBD1. The CDR3 totals 14 residues. Germline assignment: CDR1 MNHEY and CDR2 SMNVEV (reference sequence). Germline trimming cut 7 bases from V and 7 bases from J; bases unmatched to any gene: 7. CDR3 DNA sequence: TGTGCCAGCACCCCGACAGGGTCGAATTCACCCCTCCACTTT. Amino acid sequence: CASTPTGSNSPLHF.

J is TRBJ2-1 and V is TRBV6-5; D may be TRBD1 or TRBD2 (5 bases each). V shed 2 bases and J shed 2 bases, with 13 bases lying between them. The CDR3 is 16 residues long. The germline CDR1 and CDR2 sequences are MNHEY and SVGAGI. Here the CDR3 reads CASSYPPGTTYNEQFF. DNA of the CDR3: TGTGCCAGCAGTTACCCGCCCGGGACCACCTACAATGAGCAGTTCTTC.

V is TRBV28 and J is TRBJ1-2; D may be TRBD1 (5 bases). There are 15 residues in the CDR3. Germline V CDR1 and CDR2: MDHEN, SYDVKM. With 4 bases removed from V and 5 bases from J, the gap between germline ends came to 17 bases. The CDR3 here is CASSYRLNPSYGYTF. The CDR3 DNA follows: TGTGCCAGCAGTTACAGGCTCAACCCCTCGTATGGCTACACCTTC.

This clone was observed a handful of times. This chain uses TRBV11-2 with TRBJ1-2; 7 bases map to TRBD1. V shed 5 bases, J shed 8 bases, and the junction held 8 bases outside the gene matches. Looked up from germline, CDR1 is SGHAT and CDR2 is FQNNGV. This CDR3 region has 13 residues. CDR3 region: CASSRTGQSGYTF. DNA of the CDR3: TGTGCCAGCAGCCGGACAGGTCAATCGGGCTACACCTTC.

In this sample, this clone turned up a few times. J is TRBJ2-7 and V is TRBV5-4; D might be TRBD1 or TRBD2, each matching 5 bases. Trimming took off 4 bases at V and 2 bases at J, with 7 bases between the two ends. This CDR3 is 12 amino acids long. Germline V gives CDR1 SGHNT, CDR2 YYREEE (reference sequence). DNA for the CDR3: TGTGCCAGCAGCGGGGGTCCCTACGAGCAGTACTTC. It specifies CASSGGPYEQYF.

The rearrangement joins TRBV11-3 to TRBJ2-2; TRBD1 agrees at 12 bases. Germline lookup yields CDR1 SGHNT and CDR2 YENEEA. The CDR3 extends over 16 amino acids. The ends lost 5 bases at V and 7 bases at J; junction bases unmatched: 8. The CDR3 coding sequence is TGTGCCAGCAGCGTCGGGACAGGGGGCTTTGGCGGGGAGCTGTTTTTT. Translated, it gives CASSVGTGGFGGELFF.

The sample holds one count of this clone. The CDR3 carries no conserved terminal phenylalanine or tryptophan, so it likely arises from a read error. The limits of the CDR3 on the DNA are not certain, so only TCRdb's listed CDR3 is given. The V gene is TRBV10-3, the J gene TRBJ1-4. CDR1 is ENHRY, CDR2 SYGVKD, per germline. The CDR3 adds up to 8 amino acids, both ends counted. This CDR3 reads CAISAQKI.

The V call is TRBV7-2, the J call TRBJ2-7, with D hard to call. Trimming cost V 0 bases and J 2 bases, with 5 bases left between them. The CDR3 covers 13 residues. CDR1 is SGHTA, CDR2 FQGNSA, per germline. CDR3 DNA sequence: TGTGCCAGCAGCTTAGCGATAGCCTACGAGCAGTACTTC. This gives the protein CASSLAIAYEQYF.

The V call is TRBV21-1, the J call TRBJ2-3; the table's D gene call, TRBD1, was not cross checked with the DNA. TRBV21-1 is given as a pseudogene. The CDR3 totals 16 residues. This chain's CDR3 is CASSNPQGRITDTQYF. In DNA form, the CDR3 reads TGTGCCAGCAGCAACCCCCAGGGGCGGATAACAGATACGCAGTATTTT.

The CDR3 loop is CASSFQGGNEKLFF. The CDR3 DNA reads TGTGCCAGCAGTTTTCAGGGGGGAAATGAAAAACTGTTTTTT. The rearrangement uses TRBV6-5 and TRBJ1-4; 7 bases are shared with TRBD1. The CDR3 extends over 14 amino acids. The ends lost 4 bases at V and 5 bases at J; junction bases unmatched: 4. Germline V gives CDR1 MNHEY, CDR2 SVGAGI.

This chain connects TRBV2 to TRBJ1-5; weak D call: TRBD1 (5 bases). CDR3 length: 12 residues. CDR1 is SNHLY and CDR2 is FYNNEI in the germline V gene. V lost 8 bases, J lost 5 bases, and 10 bases lay in between. DNA of the CDR3: TGTGCCAGCCGCAGAGGGGATCAGCCCCAGCATTTT. Protein product: CASRRGDQPQHF.

The V call is TRBV20-1, the J call TRBJ1-2; 7 nucleotides match TRBD1. This CDR3 contains 15 residues. CDR1 and CDR2 (germline): DFQATT, SNEGSKA (reference sequence). V was clipped by 3 bases and J by 5 bases; unmatched bases: 12. The CDR3 nucleotides read TGCAGTGCTAGTTCTCCCAGACAGGGTCGATATGGCTACACCTTC. Translating it yields CSASSPRQGRYGYTF.

This rearrangement joins TRBV2 to TRBJ2-1, with D maybe TRBD2 (5 bases). Looked up from germline, CDR1 is SNHLY and CDR2 is FYNNEI. The CDR3 covers 11 residues. V lost 8 bases and J lost 7, with 9 bases in between. CDR3 nucleotides: TGTGCCAGCGGACTCGGGAATGAGCAGTTCTTC. This gives the protein CASGLGNEQFF. The full variable domain, in which reference TRBV2 and TRBJ2-1 provide the parts outside the CDR3, is EPEVTQTPSHQVTQMGQEVILRCVPISNHLYFYWYRQILGQKVEFLVSFYNNEISEKSEIFDDQFSVERPDGSNFTLKIRSTKLEDSAMYFCASGLGNEQFFGPGTRLTVL.

V is TRBV20-1 and J is TRBJ2-5, with unresolved D. Trimming left V 1 base short and J 13 bases short, with 13 bases between. The CDR3 has 11 amino acids. Germline CDR1 reads DFQATT; CDR2 reads SNEGSKA (reference sequence). The CDR3, as DNA: TGCAGTGCTAGAGTGTCGACCGTCCGGTACTTC. Protein product: CSARVSTVRYF.

V is TRBV5-1 and J is TRBJ1-4; no clear D. CDR3 size: 14 residues. Germline assignment: CDR1 SGHRS and CDR2 YFSETQ. V lost 4 bases to trimming and J lost 2 bases, with 9 bases between them. The CDR3 DNA sequence: TGCGCCAGCAGCGATGGAGGCACTAATGAAAAACTGTTTTTT. Its protein is CASSDGGTNEKLFF.

This clone has just one count. The genes are TRBV21-1 and TRBJ2-7; TRBD2 reflects the table's D call only, with no check against the DNA. TRBV21-1 is a documented pseudogene. The CDR3 is made up of 14 amino acids. The CDR3 nucleotides read TGTGCCAGCAGCAAACTGTGGGAGGGTTACGAGCAGTACTTC. Protein: CASSKLWEGYEQYF.

The chain carries TRBV20-1 and TRBJ2-3; the D gene is possibly TRBD1 (5 bases). The CDR3 runs 13 residues. CDR1 and CDR2 (germline): DFQATT, SNEGSKA (reference sequence). V lost 3 bases to trimming and J lost 5 bases, with 12 bases between them. CDR3 sequence: CSASPSGIDTQYF. In DNA form, the CDR3 reads TGCAGTGCTAGTCCCTCAGGGATAGATACGCAGTATTTT.

CDR3 loop: CASSNLRTEEGTGELFF. The CDR3 region has the DNA TGTGCCAGCAGCAACCTTAGGACGGAGGAAGGCACCGGGGAGCTGTTTTTT. V gene TRBV7-6 combines with J gene TRBJ2-2; TRBD2 is a possible D gene (5 bases). The CDR3 extends over 17 amino acids. Trimming shortened V by 5 bases and J by 4 bases, and 20 bases separated the two germline ends. Germline lookup yields CDR1 SGHVS and CDR2 FNYEAQ. The variable domain in full, completed from reference TRBV7-6 and TRBJ2-2, reads GAGVSQSPRYKVTKRGQDVALRCDPISGHVSLYWYRQALGQGPEFLTYFNYEAQQDKSGLPNDRFSAERPEGSISTLTIQRTEQRDSAMYRCASSNLRTEEGTGELFFGEGSRLTVL.

V is TRBV4-3 and J is TRBJ1-1; D is perhaps TRBD1 (6 bases). Trimming left V 0 bases short and J 7 bases short, with 15 bases between. Looked up from germline, CDR1 is LGHNA and CDR2 is YSLEER. CDR3 length: 15 residues. CDR3 in amino acids: CASSQDRWGRVEAFF. As DNA, the CDR3 is TGCGCCAGCAGCCAAGATCGATGGGGGCGCGTTGAAGCTTTCTTT.

This clone was counted a single time. This sample also contains other DNA sequences that code for the same CDR3. The V gene is TRBV18, the J gene TRBJ1-2; D remains ambiguous. Germline loops: CDR1 KGHSH, CDR2 LQKENI. The V gene lost 3 bases and the J gene lost 2 bases, with 10 bases spanning the gap. The CDR3 totals 14 residues. The CDR3 spells CASSPSQENYGYTF. CDR3 DNA sequence: TGTGCCAGCTCACCGAGCCAGGAGAACTATGGCTACACCTTC.

The rearrangement links TRBV5-1 to TRBJ1-4; no clear D. CDR1 is SGHRS, CDR2 YFSETQ, per germline. The CDR3 runs to 14 residues. Trimming cost V 2 bases and J 7 bases, with 12 bases left between them. The CDR3 protein is CASSFRDWGEKLFF. The DNA for the CDR3 is TGCGCCAGCAGCTTCCGGGATTGGGGTGAAAAACTGTTTTTT.

The rearrangement links TRBV7-2 to TRBJ1-1; no clear D. CDR1 SGHTA and CDR2 FQGNSA come from the germline V gene. Deletions cut 5 bases from V and 5 bases from J, with 18 bases between. The CDR3 is 15 residues long. This CDR3 reads CASSLRVHGGTEAFF. The CDR3 coding sequence is TGTGCCAGCAGCCTCCGGGTCCACGGCGGTACTGAAGCTTTCTTT. The full variable domain, rest sourced from reference TRBV7-2 and TRBJ1-1, is GAGVSQSPSNKVTEKGKDVELRCDPISGHTALYWYRQSLGQGLEFLIYFQGNSAPDKSGLPSDRFSAERTGGSVSTLTIQRTQQEDSAVYLCASSLRVHGGTEAFFGQGTRLTVV.

This chain joins TRBV13 and TRBJ2-7, with TRBD2 matching over 12 bases. The CDR3 is made up of 15 amino acids. Trimming cost V 2 bases and J 2 bases; bases outside gene matches: 1. Germline loops: CDR1 PRHDT, CDR2 FYEKMQ (reference sequence). The DNA for the CDR3 is TGTGCCAGCAGCTTACGACTAGCGGGGGCCTACGAGCAGTACTTC. It is translated as CASSLRLAGAYEQYF.

This chain's CDR3 is CASSQPTGYEQYF. The CDR3 DNA follows: TGTGCCAGCAGCCAACCGACAGGCTACGAGCAGTACTTC. J is TRBJ2-7 and V is TRBV3-1 (or the pseudogene TRBV3-2); tentatively, D is TRBD1 (6 bases). V gave up 2 bases and J gave up 3 bases, with 8 bases separating them. CDR3 length: 13 residues. Looked up from germline, CDR1 is LGHDT and CDR2 is YNNKEL (reference sequence).